The entry below gives a single TCR beta chain sequence along with its context. Antigen: not known. This specimen comes from a study of blood T cells in healthy people across ages. A second 7 to 11 cycle PCR used barcoded and J-beta primers. MiXCR, run by TCRdb on the 5' RACE reads, gives a single entry per CDR3 protein. The table lists roughly 1,300,000 distinct CDR3 sequences, approximately 59% of them singletons. The authors extracted at least 6 micrograms of total RNA per sample. Study findings and constraints: Without sorted subsets, naive and antigen-experienced compartments could not be conclusively compared.

The CDR3 consists of 15 residues. V lost 5 bases to trimming and J lost 3 bases; unmatched junction nucleotides: 7. Germline V gives CDR1 MNHEY, CDR2 SVGAGI. Specimen: blood. The sequence derives from a man in his late teens or twenties in good health. This sequence joins TRBV6-5 and TRBJ2-7; TRBD1 matches at 10 bases. Here the CDR3 DNA reads TGTGCCAGCAGTAGGGACAGGGGAGGGGTCTACGAGCAGTACTTC. Translation gives CASSRDRGGVYEQYF.